This T cell receptor (beta chain) appears in the sequencing data of a study of blood T cell repertoires in COVID-19. As for the study in general: Sources were T cells, B-cell-depleted T cells, or PBMCs; the material itself was cDNA or gDNA.

Trimming pared 1 base from V and 2 bases from J, leaving 11 bases between. The CDR3 covers 16 residues. CDR1 and CDR2 from the germline V gene are KGHSH and LQKENI. Generated by immunoSEQ multiplex PCR, the TCRdb table keeps only in-frame clones and is missing some. The sample gives roughly 300,000 clones, 85% of which show up once; 2.5% to 3% is in the top ten. Researchers sorted participants into cohorts using their self-reported clinical history. Symptom resolution, clearance, or two negative PCRs marked the recovered donors of Cohort 3. This receptor was obtained from a woman aged 45-65 years who had recovered from COVID-19. V gene TRBV18 combines with J gene TRBJ2-2; D may be TRBD1 (6 bases). The material sequenced was PBMCs or T cells enriched from blood (not recorded which). CDR3 sequence (DNA): TGTGCCAGCTCACCACGGGACATGTCTAACACCGGGGAGCTGTTTTTT. It is translated as CASSPRDMSNTGELFF.